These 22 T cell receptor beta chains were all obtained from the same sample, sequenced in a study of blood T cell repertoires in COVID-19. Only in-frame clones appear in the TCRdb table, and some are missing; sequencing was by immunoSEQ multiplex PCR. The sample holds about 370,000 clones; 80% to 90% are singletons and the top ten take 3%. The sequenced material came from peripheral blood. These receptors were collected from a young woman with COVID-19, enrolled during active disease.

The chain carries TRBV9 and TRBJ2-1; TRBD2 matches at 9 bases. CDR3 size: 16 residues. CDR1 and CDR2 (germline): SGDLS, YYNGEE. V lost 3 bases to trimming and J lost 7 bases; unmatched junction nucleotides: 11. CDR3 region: CASSALAGAPPNEQFF. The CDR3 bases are TGTGCCAGCAGCGCACTAGCGGGCGCTCCCCCGAATGAGCAGTTCTTC. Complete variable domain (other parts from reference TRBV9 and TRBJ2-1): DSGVTQTPKHLITATGQRVTLRCSPRSGDLSVYWYQQSLDQGLQFLIQYYNGEERAKGNILERFSAQQFPDLHSELNLSSLELGDSALYFCASSALAGAPPNEQFFGPGTRLTVL.

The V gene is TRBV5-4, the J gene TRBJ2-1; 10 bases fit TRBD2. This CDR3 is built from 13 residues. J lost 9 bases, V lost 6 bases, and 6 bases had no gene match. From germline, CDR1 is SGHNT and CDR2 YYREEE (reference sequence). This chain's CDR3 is CASTLQREGEQFF. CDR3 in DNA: TGTGCCAGCACCCTTCAGCGGGAGGGTGAGCAGTTCTTC.

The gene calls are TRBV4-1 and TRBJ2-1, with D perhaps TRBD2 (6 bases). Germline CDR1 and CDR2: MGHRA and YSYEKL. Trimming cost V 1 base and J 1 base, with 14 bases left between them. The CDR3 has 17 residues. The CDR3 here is CASSQGMAGPSYNEQFF. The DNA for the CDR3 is TGCGCCAGCAGCCAAGGTATGGCGGGGCCATCCTACAATGAGCAGTTCTTC.

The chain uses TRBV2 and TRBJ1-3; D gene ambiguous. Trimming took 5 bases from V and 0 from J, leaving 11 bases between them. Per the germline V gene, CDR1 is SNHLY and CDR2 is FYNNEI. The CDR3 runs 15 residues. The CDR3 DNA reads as TGTGCCAGCAGTCTTATCTGGGCCTCTGGAAACACCATATATTTT. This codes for CASSLIWASGNTIYF.

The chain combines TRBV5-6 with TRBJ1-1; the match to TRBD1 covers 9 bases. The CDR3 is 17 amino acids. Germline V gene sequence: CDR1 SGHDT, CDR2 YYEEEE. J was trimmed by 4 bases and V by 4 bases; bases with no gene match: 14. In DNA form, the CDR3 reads TGTGCCAGCAGCCTTTTTGACCCGGGACAGGGAGTCACTGAAGCTTTCTTT. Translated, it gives CASSLFDPGQGVTEAFF. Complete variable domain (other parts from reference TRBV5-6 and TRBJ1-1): DAGVTQSPTHLIKTRGQQVTLRCSPKSGHDTVSWYQQALGQGPQFIFQYYEEEERQRGNFPDRFSGHQFPNYSSELNVNALLLGDSALYLCASSLFDPGQGVTEAFFGQGTRLTVV.

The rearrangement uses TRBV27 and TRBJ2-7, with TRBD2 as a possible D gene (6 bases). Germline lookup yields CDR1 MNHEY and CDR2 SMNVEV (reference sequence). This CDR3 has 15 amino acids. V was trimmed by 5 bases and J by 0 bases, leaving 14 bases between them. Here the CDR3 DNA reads TGTGCCAGCAGTCCGGGACTCCTTAGCTCCTACGAGCAGTACTTC. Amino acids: CASSPGLLSSYEQYF.

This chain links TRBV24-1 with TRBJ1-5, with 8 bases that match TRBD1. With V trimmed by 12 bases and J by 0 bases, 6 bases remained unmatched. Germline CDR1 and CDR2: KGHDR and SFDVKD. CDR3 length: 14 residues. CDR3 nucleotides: TGTGCCTCCGGGACAGGAGGTAGCAATCAGCCCCAGCATTTT. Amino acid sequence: CASGTGGSNQPQHF.

This chain's CDR3 is CASSVSSGNTIYF. The CDR3 DNA reads as TGTGCCAGCAGCGTATCGTCTGGAAACACCATATATTTT. V gene TRBV9 combines with J gene TRBJ1-3, with D unresolved. CDR3 length: 13 residues. CDR1 is SGDLS, CDR2 YYNGEE, per germline. V lost 1 base and J 1 base, leaving 3 bases between the germline ends.

This CDR3 is CASRDRGPNRDSPLHF. CDR3 DNA sequence: TGTGCCAGTAGGGACAGGGGACCGAACCGAGATTCACCCCTCCACTTT. The gene calls are TRBV19 and TRBJ1-6, with 9 bases aligning to TRBD1. Germline V gives CDR1 LNHDA, CDR2 SQIVND (reference sequence). With V trimmed by 6 bases and J by 8 bases, 11 bases remained unmatched. This CDR3 contains 16 residues.

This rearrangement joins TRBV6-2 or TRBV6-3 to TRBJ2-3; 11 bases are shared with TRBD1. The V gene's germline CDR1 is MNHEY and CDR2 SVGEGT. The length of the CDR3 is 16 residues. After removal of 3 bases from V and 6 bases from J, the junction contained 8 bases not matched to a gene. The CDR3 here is CASSYLFGQGADTQYF. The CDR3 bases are TGTGCCAGCAGTTATCTCTTCGGACAGGGGGCCGATACGCAGTATTTT.

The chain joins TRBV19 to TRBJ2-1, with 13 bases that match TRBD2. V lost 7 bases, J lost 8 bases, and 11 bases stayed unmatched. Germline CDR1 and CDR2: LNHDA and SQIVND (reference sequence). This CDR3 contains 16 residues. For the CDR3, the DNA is TGTGCCAGTACTCATGGGACTAGCGGGATCGTCTATGAGCAGTTCTTC. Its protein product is CASTHGTSGIVYEQFF.

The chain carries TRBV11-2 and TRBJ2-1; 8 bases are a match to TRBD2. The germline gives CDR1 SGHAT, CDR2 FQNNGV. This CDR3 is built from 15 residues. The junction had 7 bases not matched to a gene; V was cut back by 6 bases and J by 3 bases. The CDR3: CASRVGGTSYNEQFF. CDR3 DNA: TGTGCCAGCAGAGTGGGGGGGACTAGCTACAATGAGCAGTTCTTC.

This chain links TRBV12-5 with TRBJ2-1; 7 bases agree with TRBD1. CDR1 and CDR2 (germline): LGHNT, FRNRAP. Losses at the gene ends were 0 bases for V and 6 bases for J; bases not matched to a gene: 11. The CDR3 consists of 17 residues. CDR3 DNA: TGTGCTAGTGGTTTGGTACCTCTGACAGGGAACCTCAATGAGCAGTTCTTC. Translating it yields CASGLVPLTGNLNEQFF.

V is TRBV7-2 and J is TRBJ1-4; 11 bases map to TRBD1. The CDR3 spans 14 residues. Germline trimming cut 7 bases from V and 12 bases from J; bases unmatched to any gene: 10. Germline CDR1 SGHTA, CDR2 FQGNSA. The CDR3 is CASTLDRGRSELFF. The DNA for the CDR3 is TGTGCCAGCACCCTGGACAGGGGGCGATCGGAACTGTTTTTT.

The CDR3 loop reads CASTEEAGLGNQPQHF. The CDR3 region has the DNA TGTGCCAGCACCGAGGAAGCGGGGTTGGGCAATCAGCCCCAGCATTTT. The chain has TRBV28 and TRBJ1-5, with no clear D. The CDR3 consists of 16 residues. Germline CDR1 reads MDHEN; CDR2 reads SYDVKM. Trimming pared 7 bases from V and 2 bases from J, leaving 18 bases between.

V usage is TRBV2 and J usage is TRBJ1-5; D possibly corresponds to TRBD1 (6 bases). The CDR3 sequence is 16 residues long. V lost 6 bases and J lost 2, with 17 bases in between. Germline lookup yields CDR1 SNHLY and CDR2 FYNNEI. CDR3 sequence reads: CASSSAQGGGNQPQHF. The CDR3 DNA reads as TGTGCCAGCAGCTCCGCACAGGGTGGCGGCAATCAGCCCCAGCATTTT.

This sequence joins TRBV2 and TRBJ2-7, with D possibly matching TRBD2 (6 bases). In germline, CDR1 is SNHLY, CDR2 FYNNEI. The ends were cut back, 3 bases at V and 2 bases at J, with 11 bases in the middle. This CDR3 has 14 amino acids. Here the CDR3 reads CASSEAGPAYEQYV. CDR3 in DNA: TGTGCCAGCAGTGAGGCGGGACCCGCCTACGAGCAGTACGTC.

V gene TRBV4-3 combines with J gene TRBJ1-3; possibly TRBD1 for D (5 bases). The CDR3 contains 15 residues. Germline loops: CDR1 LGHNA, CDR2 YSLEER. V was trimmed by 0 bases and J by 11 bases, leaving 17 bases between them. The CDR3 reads CASSQDLGTRLPIYF. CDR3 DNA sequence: TGCGCCAGCAGCCAAGATTTGGGGACTAGACTCCCCATATATTTT.

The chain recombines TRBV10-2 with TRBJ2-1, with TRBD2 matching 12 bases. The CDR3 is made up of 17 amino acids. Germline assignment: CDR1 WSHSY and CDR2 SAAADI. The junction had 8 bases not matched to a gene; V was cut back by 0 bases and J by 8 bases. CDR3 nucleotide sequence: TGCGCCAGCAGTGAGTCCCTGACTAGCGGGGGTTTGGATGAGCAGTTCTTC. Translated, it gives CASSESLTSGGLDEQFF.

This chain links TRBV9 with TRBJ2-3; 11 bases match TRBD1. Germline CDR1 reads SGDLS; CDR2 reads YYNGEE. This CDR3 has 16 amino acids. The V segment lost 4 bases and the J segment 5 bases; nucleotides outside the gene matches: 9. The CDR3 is CASSPRGGQGVDTQYF. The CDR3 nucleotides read TGTGCCAGCAGCCCCCGGGGGGGACAGGGGGTAGATACGCAGTATTTT.

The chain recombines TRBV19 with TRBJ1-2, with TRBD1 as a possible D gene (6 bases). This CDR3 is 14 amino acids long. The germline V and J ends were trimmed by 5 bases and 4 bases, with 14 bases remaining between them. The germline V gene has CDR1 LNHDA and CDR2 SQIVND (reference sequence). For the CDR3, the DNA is TGTGCCAGTAGTGAGGGACAACAAGTCTATGGCTACACCTTC. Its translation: CASSEGQQVYGYTF.

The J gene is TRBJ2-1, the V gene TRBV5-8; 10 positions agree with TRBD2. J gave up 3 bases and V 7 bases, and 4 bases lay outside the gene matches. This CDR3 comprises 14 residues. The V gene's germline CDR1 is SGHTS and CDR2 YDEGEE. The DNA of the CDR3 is TGTGCCAGCGAGCGGGGGGGCCGCTACAATGAGCAGTTCTTC. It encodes CASERGGRYNEQFF.